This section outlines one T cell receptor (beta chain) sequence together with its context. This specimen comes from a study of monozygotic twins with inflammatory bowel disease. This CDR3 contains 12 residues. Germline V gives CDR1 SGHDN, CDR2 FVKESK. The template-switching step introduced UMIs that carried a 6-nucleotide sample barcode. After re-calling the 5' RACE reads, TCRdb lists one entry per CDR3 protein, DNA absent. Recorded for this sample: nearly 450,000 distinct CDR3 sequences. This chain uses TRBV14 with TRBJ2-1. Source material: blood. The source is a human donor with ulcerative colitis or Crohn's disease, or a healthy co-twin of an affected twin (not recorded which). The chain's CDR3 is CASSQRGNEQFF.